The rows below give T cell receptor beta chains drawn from one sample of a study of blood T cell repertoires in COVID-19. Assay used: immunoSEQ multiplex PCR; TCRdb lists only in-frame clones, some missing. The table records 250,000 to 300,000 clones, approximately 86% of them present only once. Sequencing was carried out using peripheral blood. The receptors stem from a man under 40 with active or convalescent COVID-19. CDR3s include the opening cysteine and the closing phenylalanine or tryptophan. The order of the fields is CDR3 DNA, CDR3 protein, D gene, clone size, V gene, J gene. The D gene is left open where the match is weak. Size tells how often a clone was seen (once, few, many) or the class of an expanded clone, and some rows leave it out.

CDR3 DNA: TGTGCCAGCAAAAGGCAGGGGGGTAATGGCTACACCTTC
CDR3 protein: CASKRQGGNGYTF
D gene: TRBD1
clone size: -
V gene: TRBV5-6
J gene: TRBJ1-2

CDR3 DNA: TGTGCCAGCAGACAGGGGGTTGACACTGAAGCTTTCTTT
CDR3 protein: CASRQGVDTEAFF
D gene: TRBD1
clone size: -
V gene: TRBV2
J gene: TRBJ1-1

CDR3 DNA: TGTGCCAGCAGCACAGGGACAGCCTATGAGCAGTTCTTC
CDR3 protein: CASSTGTAYEQFF
D gene: TRBD1
clone size: few
V gene: TRBV7-9
J gene: TRBJ2-1

CDR3 DNA: TGTGCCAGTAACCAACGGGGGGGGTACCAAGAGACCCAGTACTTC
CDR3 protein: CASNQRGGYQETQYF
D gene: TRBD2
clone size: -
V gene: TRBV19
J gene: TRBJ2-5

CDR3 DNA: TGTGCCAGCAGCTTAGACAGCCCGCCCGGGGAGCTGTTTTTT
CDR3 protein: CASSLDSPPGELFF
D gene: -
clone size: few
V gene: TRBV7-9
J gene: TRBJ2-2

CDR3 DNA: TGTGCCAGCAGTGATCGGGGGAACACTGAAGCTTTCTTT
CDR3 protein: CASSDRGNTEAFF
D gene: -
clone size: -
V gene: TRBV6-1
J gene: TRBJ1-1

CDR3 DNA: TGTGCCAGCAGCCAAGTAGCGAGCACAGATACGCAGTATTTT
CDR3 protein: CASSQVASTDTQYF
D gene: -
clone size: -
V gene: TRBV3-1/TRBV3-2
J gene: TRBJ2-3

CDR3 DNA: TGTGCCAGCAGCTTTCGGGGGGCCGGGACTGAAGCTTTCTTT
CDR3 protein: CASSFRGAGTEAFF
D gene: -
clone size: -
V gene: TRBV5-4
J gene: TRBJ1-1

CDR3 DNA: TGTGCCAGCAGTGAGACAGGGGCTGGTGAAAAACTGTTTTTT
CDR3 protein: CASSETGAGEKLFF
D gene: TRBD1
clone size: -
V gene: TRBV2
J gene: TRBJ1-4

CDR3 DNA: TGTGCCAGCAGCGCAGACAGGGGTTTAGGAAACACCATATATTTT
CDR3 protein: CASSADRGLGNTIYF
D gene: TRBD1
clone size: -
V gene: TRBV9
J gene: TRBJ1-3

CDR3 DNA: TGTGCCAGTAGGCACGAGGGGGACAGAGACGAAAAACTGTTTTTT
CDR3 protein: CASRHEGDRDEKLFF
D gene: TRBD1
clone size: -
V gene: TRBV19
J gene: TRBJ1-4

CDR3 DNA: TGTGCCAGCAGTCCCCTTAATTGGGGCGCCCGGTCCTACAATGAGCAGTTCTTC
CDR3 protein: CASSPLNWGARSYNEQFF
D gene: -
clone size: -
V gene: TRBV6-6
J gene: TRBJ2-1

CDR3 DNA: TGTGCCAGTACCCCCGGGACAGGGCGATACGAGCAGTACTTC
CDR3 protein: CASTPGTGRYEQYF
D gene: TRBD1
clone size: -
V gene: TRBV19
J gene: TRBJ2-7

CDR3 DNA: TGCAGTGCTAGTTCCCCAACTAGCGGGGGTTGGAATGAGCAGTTCTTC
CDR3 protein: CSASSPTSGGWNEQFF
D gene: TRBD2
clone size: -
V gene: TRBV20-1
J gene: TRBJ2-1

CDR3 DNA: TGTGCCATCAGGAGGCCGGTTGTGTCCTACAATGAGCAGTTCTTC
CDR3 protein: CAIRRPVVSYNEQFF
D gene: -
clone size: -
V gene: TRBV6-5
J gene: TRBJ2-1

CDR3 DNA: TGCGCCAGCAGCGTAAGACAGGGGCGCACTGAAGCTTTCTTT
CDR3 protein: CASSVRQGRTEAFF
D gene: TRBD1
clone size: -
V gene: TRBV5-1
J gene: TRBJ1-1

CDR3 DNA: TGTGCCACCAGCCGCGGTAATAGCAATCAGCCCCAGCATTTT
CDR3 protein: CATSRGNSNQPQHF
D gene: -
clone size: -
V gene: TRBV6-5
J gene: TRBJ1-5

CDR3 DNA: TGTGCCAGCAGCGCTGACGAGGCCCTTAATTCACCCCTCCACTTT
CDR3 protein: CASSADEALNSPLHF
D gene: -
clone size: -
V gene: TRBV5-6
J gene: TRBJ1-6

CDR3 DNA: TGTGCCAGCAGTTACCTAGGACAGGGATCCGAGCAGTACTTC
CDR3 protein: CASSYLGQGSEQYF
D gene: TRBD1
clone size: -
V gene: TRBV6-5
J gene: TRBJ2-7

CDR3 DNA: TGTGCCAGAGCTGAGGTGAGCCCTTCAGGCTACACCTTC
CDR3 protein: CARAEVSPSGYTF
D gene: -
clone size: -
V gene: TRBV30
J gene: TRBJ1-2

CDR3 DNA: TGTGCCAGCAGCCTACAGGGGAGCACGGGCACAGATACGCAGTATTTT
CDR3 protein: CASSLQGSTGTDTQYF
D gene: TRBD1
clone size: once
V gene: TRBV11-3
J gene: TRBJ2-3

CDR3 DNA: TGTGCCAGCAGCCCAAACTTTCCCAACTACAATGAGCAGTTCTTC
CDR3 protein: CASSPNFPNYNEQFF
D gene: -
clone size: -
V gene: TRBV5-4
J gene: TRBJ2-1

CDR3 DNA: TGTGCCTGGACTGGCGGGGGTTCGTACCAAGAGACCCAGTACTTC
CDR3 protein: CAWTGGGSYQETQYF
D gene: TRBD2
clone size: -
V gene: TRBV30
J gene: TRBJ2-5

CDR3 DNA: TGTGCCAGCAGCGTAGGCACAGGGGCTGGAAACACCATATATTTT
CDR3 protein: CASSVGTGAGNTIYF
D gene: TRBD1
clone size: -
V gene: TRBV9
J gene: TRBJ1-3

CDR3 DNA: TGTGCCAGCAGCTTGGGGCAGTTCGACGAGCAGTACTTC
CDR3 protein: CASSLGQFDEQYF
D gene: -
clone size: -
V gene: TRBV5-6
J gene: TRBJ2-7

CDR3 DNA: TGCGCCAGCGGAGGTTTGGGATTCACAGATACGCAGTATTTT
CDR3 protein: CASGGLGFTDTQYF
D gene: -
clone size: -
V gene: TRBV23-1
J gene: TRBJ2-3